Listed below are T cell receptor beta chains from one sample, sequenced in a study of blood T cell repertoires in COVID-19. Clones were sequenced by immunoSEQ multiplex PCR, and TCRdb holds only the in-frame ones, with some missing. The table shows 50,000 to 75,000 clones, with approximately 80% occurring only once. Sequenced sample: peripheral blood. These receptors were taken from a man in his sixties with acute or convalescent COVID-19. The CDR3 runs from the conserved cysteine through the conserved F or W. A D gene is named only where the DNA matches it firmly. Clone size appears in some rows only: once, few, many, or a class for an expanded clone.

J gene	D gene	V gene	clone size	CDR3 length	CDR3 DNA	CDR3 protein
TRBJ1-1	.	TRBV5-1	.	14	TGCGCCAGCAGCTTGCAGACAGGGAACACTGAAGCTTTCTTT	CASSLQTGNTEAFF
TRBJ2-1	.	TRBV4-2	.	14	TGTGCCAGCAGCCAAGGCGGGGCATCCAATGAGCAGTTCTTC	CASSQGGASNEQFF
TRBJ1-3	TRBD1	TRBV5-6	.	15	TGTGCCAGCAGACCAACAGGGGAAGCTGGAAACACCATATATTTT	CASRPTGEAGNTIYF
TRBJ1-2	.	TRBV28	.	14	TGTGCCAGCAGTTTTAGGAGGGCTCATATGGGCTACACCTTC	CASSFRRAHMGYTF
TRBJ2-5	.	TRBV3-1/TRBV3-2	.	13	TGTGCCAGCATAAGAGCCGCCGAAGAGACCCAGTACTTC	CASIRAAEETQYF
TRBJ1-1	TRBD1	TRBV7-2	.	15	TGTGCCAGCAGCACGACAGGGGGGACGAACACTGAAGCTTTCTTT	CASSTTGGTNTEAFF
TRBJ1-2	.	TRBV21-1	.	11	TGTGCCAGCAGACTGTTCCGTGGCTACACCTTC	CASRLFRGYTF
TRBJ2-1	.	TRBV6-5	.	15	TGTGCCAGCAGTTACTCAGGACAGACCTACAATGAGCAGTTCTTC	CASSYSGQTYNEQFF
TRBJ2-7	TRBD1	TRBV11-2	few	15	TGTGCCAGCAGCTTAGGGCCCCAGGGGGCAGGGGAGCAGTACTTC	CASSLGPQGAGEQYF
TRBJ2-3	.	TRBV7-9	.	16	TGTGCCAGCAGCTTAGTTGGGGGCAGGGAAGCAGATACGCAGTATTTT	CASSLVGGREADTQYF
TRBJ1-6	.	TRBV6-5	.	13	TGTGCCAGCAGTTACGACGGGGTTACAGCCCTCCACTTT	CASSYDGVTALHF
TRBJ1-4	TRBD1	TRBV2	.	13	TGTGCCAGTGACAGGGGTTTGAATGAAAAACTGTTTTTT	CASDRGLNEKLFF
TRBJ2-5	TRBD2	TRBV5-1	.	15	TGCGCCAGCAGCTCGAGCGGGGGGCGGCAAGAGACCCAGTACTTC	CASSSSGGRQETQYF
TRBJ1-5	.	TRBV9	.	17	TGTGCCAGCAGCGTAGGGGGCCCAGGAGATAGCAATCAGCCCCAGCATTTT	CASSVGGPGDSNQPQHF
TRBJ1-1	.	TRBV3-1/TRBV3-2	.	15	TGTGCCAGCAGAACATCCCCAACGGGGAACACTGAAGCTTTCTTT	CASRTSPTGNTEAFF
TRBJ2-3	TRBD2	TRBV9	.	17	TGTGCCAGCACCAAGATGGGCGGGGGGGCTAGCACAGATACGCAGTATTTT	CASTKMGGGASTDTQYF
TRBJ2-6	.	TRBV5-8	.	17	TGTGCCAGCAGCTTGGGGCAGGGGAGCTCTGGGGCCAACGTCCTGACTTTC	CASSLGQGSSGANVLTF
TRBJ1-4	.	TRBV5-4	few	13	TGTGCCAGCAGCTTGGGCAGAAATGAAAAACTGTTTTTT	CASSLGRNEKLFF
TRBJ2-5	.	TRBV19	.	12	TGTGCCAGTAGGGGGGGTGCAGAGACCCAGTACTTC	CASRGGAETQYF
TRBJ2-1	.	TRBV7-9	.	12	TGTGCCAGCAGCTTCGGGCGGGGAGAGCAGTTCTTC	CASSFGRGEQFF
TRBJ2-1	TRBD2	TRBV5-6	once	15	TGTGCCAGCAGCGTATTCGGGGGGTTCGACAATGAGCAGTTCTTC	CASSVFGGFDNEQFF
TRBJ2-3	.	TRBV5-1	.	12	TGCGCCAGCAGCTTGACACAAGATACGCAGTATTTT	CASSLTQDTQYF
TRBJ2-1	.	TRBV19	.	15	TGTGCCAGTAGAGACCGCGGTGGTTCCTACAATGAGCAGTTCTTC	CASRDRGGSYNEQFF
TRBJ2-1	TRBD2	TRBV7-9	.	15	TGTGCCAGCAGCTTAGCTAGCGGGGGGGCCCCTGAGCAGTTCTTC	CASSLASGGAPEQFF
TRBJ2-7	TRBD1	TRBV6-5	few	14	TGTGCCAGCAGCTGGGACAGGGGAGAAGGCGAGCAGTACTTC	CASSWDRGEGEQYF
TRBJ1-5	.	TRBV9	.	15	TGTGCCAGCAGCGTAGATCAGGGGCGAAATCAGCCCCAGCATTTT	CASSVDQGRNQPQHF
TRBJ2-7	.	TRBV5-1	.	12	TGCGCCAGCAGCCCGGGAGTCTACGAGCAGTACTTC	CASSPGVYEQYF
TRBJ1-3	.	TRBV20-1	.	14	TGCAGTGCTAGTTCAGCGGGGTTTGGAAACACCATATATTTT	CSASSAGFGNTIYF